These 22 T cell receptor beta chains share one sample of origin, sequenced in a study of T cells in women clearing cervical HPV infection. The protocol was immunoSEQ multiplex PCR, while the TCRdb copy is restricted to in-frame clones and leaves out a portion. The sample shows approximately 16,000 clones, and about 7.2% sits with its ten largest clones. The source material was blood buffy coat. The receptors derive from a woman between 18 and 75 years old with a cervical HPV16 infection that either progressed to CIN3+ or cleared (not recorded which).

Comment on this clone: The read halts 3 residues ahead of the CDR3 end, with the missing end drawn from the germline J gene. The V gene is TRBV12-3 or TRBV12-4, the J gene TRBJ2-7; perhaps TRBD1 as D (6 bases). CDR3 length: 13 residues. V lost 9 bases to trimming and J lost 0 bases, with 12 bases between them. The CDR3 sequence: CASLVGGSYEQYF. The part of the CDR3 DNA that was read is TGTGCCAGTTTAGTAGGGGGCTCCTACGAG.

A word on this clone: With the read ending 3 residues before the CDR3 end, the germline J gene is used to fill in that end. The chain employs TRBV2 and TRBJ2-7, with TRBD1 as a possible D gene (6 bases). Germline loops: CDR1 SNHLY, CDR2 FYNNEI. This CDR3 has 12 residues. V was shortened by 5 bases and J by 6 bases, with 11 bases between the two germline ends. The CDR3 sequence is CASSQDRTEQYF. CDR3 bases read: TGTGCCAGCAGTCAAGACAGGACCGAG.

Details on this clone: Germline is not matched at one junction end, which may reflect a read error. Read coverage stops 3 residues before the CDR3 terminus; the germline J gene supplies the remainder. The J gene is TRBJ2-1, the V gene TRBV20-1; 7 bases match TRBD1. From germline, CDR1 is DFQATT and CDR2 SNEGSKA (reference sequence). This CDR3 contains 15 residues. The part of the CDR3 DNA that was read is TGCAGTGCTATCCCGACAGGGCTGGTCTACGATGAG. This sequence encodes CSAIPTGLVYDE. The CDR3 as a whole reads CSAIPTGLVYDEQFF.

Worth noting for this clone: Read sequence stops 3 residues before the CDR3 end, and the germline J gene provides the missing end. This chain links TRBV19 with TRBJ1-2; D possibly corresponds to TRBD1 (5 bases). Per germline, CDR1 LNHDA and CDR2 SQIVND (reference sequence). The CDR3 runs to 13 residues. The CDR3 DNA, read in part, is TGTGCCAGTAGTATAGAGGATCGGGGGAGC. It translates to CASSIEDRGS. The CDR3, in full, reads CASSIEDRGSYTF.

In terms of frequency, this clone is medium-sized. Incomplete CDR3 DNA: TGTGCCAGCAGCCCCAACAGGGATCGG. Amino acid sequence: CASSPNRDR. The whole CDR3 reads CASSPNRDRAFF. The chain uses TRBV14 and TRBJ1-1; tentative D call: TRBD1 (6 bases). The CDR3 end lies 3 residues beyond the end of the read and is filled in from the germline J gene. Germline V lookup: CDR1 SGHDN, CDR2 FVKESK. The CDR3 covers 12 residues.

About this clone: The CDR3 is cut off 3 residues early in the read; its end comes from the germline J gene. The chain employs TRBV2 and TRBJ2-2; D is perhaps TRBD2 (5 bases). The CDR3 is 12 residues long. Germline V gene lookup returns CDR1 SNHLY and CDR2 FYNNEI. Trimming left V 7 bases short and J 4 bases short, with 7 bases between. The DNA read from the CDR3 is TGTGCCAGCAAAGGACTCACCGGGGAG. Its translation is CASKGLTGE. The entire CDR3 reads CASKGLTGELFF.

As for this clone: The junction shows a germline mismatch at one end, possibly a read error. The read stops 3 residues short of the end of the CDR3; the missing end is completed from the germline J gene. J is TRBJ1-2 and V is TRBV4-2; TRBD1 might be the D (5 bases). The CDR3 extends over 14 amino acids. Per germline, CDR1 LGHNA and CDR2 YNFKEQ. The sequenced CDR3 bases are TGCGCCAGCAGCCAAGATGAGGGGAACTATGGC. Protein: CASSQDEGNYG. The full CDR3 protein reads CASSQDEGNYGYTF.

About this clone itself: The missing CDR3 end, 3 residues past where the read stops, is filled in from the germline J gene. This chain links TRBV20-1 with TRBJ2-7; 8 positions agree with TRBD1. The CDR3 is 13 amino acids. CDR1 DFQATT and CDR2 SNEGSKA come from the germline V gene (reference sequence). J gave up 3 bases and V 4 bases, and 5 bases lay outside the gene matches. The CDR3 DNA, read in part, is TGCAGTGCTACCGGGACAGGCTACTACGAG. It specifies CSATGTGYYE. The full CDR3 sequence reads CSATGTGYYEQYF.

About this clone itself: The read ends 3 residues before the CDR3 terminus; that terminus is restored from the germline J gene. This chain connects TRBV5-4 to TRBJ2-1; 9 bases match TRBD2. CDR1 and CDR2 from the germline V gene are SGHNT and YYREEE (reference sequence). The J segment lost 2 bases and the V segment lost 2 bases, leaving 5 bases of the junction unmatched. There are 16 residues in the CDR3. CDR3 protein: CASSFKGGGAYNEQFF. CDR3 bases read: TGTGCCAGCAGCTTTAAAGGCGGGGGGGCCTACAATGAG.

Concerning this clone itself: Read sequence stops 3 residues before the CDR3 end, and the germline J gene provides the missing end. This chain uses TRBV19 with TRBJ1-1, with D possibly TRBD1 on 5 matching bases. Germline V gene sequence: CDR1 LNHDA, CDR2 SQIVND (reference sequence). Trimming took off 7 bases at V and 2 bases at J, with 20 bases between the two ends. There are 16 residues in the CDR3. The covered CDR3 bases are TGTGCCAGTATCCCGAGCATCGGGGGAGGAAACACTGAA. As protein: CASIPSIGGGNTE. In full, the CDR3 is CASIPSIGGGNTEAFF.

About this clone: The CDR3 is cut off 3 residues early in the read; its end comes from the germline J gene. J is TRBJ1-6 and V is TRBV5-1, with a tentative D call TRBD1 (5 bases). Trimming took 0 bases from V and 5 from J, leaving 9 bases between them. The CDR3 consists of 15 residues. Germline V gene sequence: CDR1 SGHRS, CDR2 YFSETQ. The CDR3 DNA, read in part, is TGCGCCAGCAGCTTGGCCCCAGGGAATAATTCACCC. It specifies CASSLAPGNNSP. The CDR3 in full is CASSLAPGNNSPLHF.

About this clone itself: The CDR3 extends 3 residues past the end of the read, so its final part is completed from the germline J gene. The gene calls are TRBV5-1 and TRBJ1-2; perhaps TRBD1 as D (6 bases). V lost 4 bases to trimming and J lost 5 bases, with 24 bases between them. Germline V gene lookup returns CDR1 SGHRS and CDR2 YFSETQ. CDR3 length equals 17 residues. CDR3 region: CASSISGASRNLYGYTF. The CDR3 bases that were read are TGCGCCAGCAGCATTTCAGGGGCCTCCAGGAACTTGTATGGC.

On this clone itself: The read ends 3 residues early relative to the CDR3; the germline J gene fills the gap. The rearrangement uses TRBV2 and TRBJ2-2; 9 nucleotides agree with TRBD1. The CDR3 sequence is 16 residues long. CDR1 is SNHLY and CDR2 is FYNNEI in the germline V gene. Unmatched junction bases numbered 5, after V lost 4 bases and J lost 2 bases. Incomplete CDR3 DNA: TGTGCCAGCAGTGGACCGGACAGGGGAAACACCGGGGAG. Translating gives CASSGPDRGNTGE. The entire CDR3 protein is CASSGPDRGNTGELFF.

The CDR3 bases that were read are TGTGCCAGTAGTTCGACAGGGGGCCCTTCCGGC. Residues: CASSSTGGPSG. The entire CDR3 protein is CASSSTGGPSGYTF. The rearrangement links TRBV19 to TRBJ1-2; TRBD1 agrees at 10 bases. The CDR3 is cut off 3 residues early in the read; its end comes from the germline J gene. CDR1 is LNHDA, CDR2 SQIVND, per germline (reference sequence). The CDR3 sequence is 14 residues long.

Regarding this clone: Read sequence stops 3 residues before the CDR3 end, and the germline J gene provides the missing end. The rearrangement links TRBV20-1 to TRBJ1-5; D is unresolved. This CDR3 is built from 13 residues. The V end lost 3 bases, the J end lost 7 bases, and 13 bases lay between the germline ends. Germline values: CDR1 DFQATT, CDR2 SNEGSKA (reference sequence). Incomplete CDR3 DNA: TGCAGTGCTAGGGCGGGGTGGAGGCAGCCC. Amino acids: CSARAGWRQP. The CDR3 as a whole reads CSARAGWRQPQHF.

As for this clone: The read finishes 3 residues shy of the CDR3 end, and the germline J gene is used to complete it. The chain uses TRBV19 and TRBJ2-3, with 7 nucleotides matching TRBD2. The V gene end was trimmed by 2 bases and the J gene end by 6 bases; junction bases not matched to a gene: 14. This CDR3 has 17 amino acids. Germline V gene sequence: CDR1 LNHDA, CDR2 SQIVND (reference sequence). The covered CDR3 bases are TGTGCCAGTAGTATACGGAGTGGCGGGGGAGGACTGGATACG. Translation: CASSIRSGGGGLDT. The entire CDR3 protein is CASSIRSGGGGLDTQYF.

Comment on this clone: The read ends 3 residues shy of where the CDR3 ends; the end is completed using the germline J gene. This chain uses TRBV5-1 with TRBJ1-3; no clear D gene. Germline-derived CDR1 and CDR2 are SGHRS and YFSETQ. V shed 0 bases and J shed 0 bases, with 10 bases lying between them. The CDR3 loop spans 16 amino acids. The sequenced part of the CDR3 DNA is TGCGCCAGCAGCTTGGCCCTAGATACCTCTGGAAACACC. Translated, it gives CASSLALDTSGNT. The CDR3 in its entirety is CASSLALDTSGNTIYF.

Note on this clone: Read sequence stops 3 residues before the CDR3 end, and the germline J gene provides the missing end. The chain links TRBV20-1 to TRBJ2-5; 14 nucleotides agree with TRBD2. With V trimmed by 3 bases and J by 5 bases, 2 bases remained unmatched. The CDR3 spans 14 residues. Looked up from germline, CDR1 is DFQATT and CDR2 is SNEGSKA (reference sequence). CDR3 DNA, as far as it was read: TGCAGTGCTAGTGGGACTAGCGGGGGCGAGACC. Translation: CSASGTSGGET. The CDR3, in full, reads CSASGTSGGETQYF.

Of note for this clone: The missing CDR3 end, 3 residues past where the read stops, is filled in from the germline J gene. The chain recombines TRBV29-1 with TRBJ1-2, with D possibly matching TRBD1 (5 bases). The CDR3 covers 13 residues. The germline V gene encodes CDR1 SQVTM and CDR2 ANQGSEA. The part of the CDR3 DNA that was read is TGCAGCGTTGTGATGGTGGCAGGGAAAGGC. Translating it yields CSVVMVAGKG. The whole CDR3 protein reads CSVVMVAGKGYTF.

Regarding this clone: With the read ending 3 residues before the CDR3 end, the germline J gene is used to fill in that end. The V and J genes are TRBV7-9 and TRBJ1-1; 9 positions agree with TRBD1. Trimming at V came to 4 bases and at J to 2 bases, leaving 2 bases not matched to a gene. Germline CDR1 SEHNR, CDR2 FQNEAQ (reference sequence). CDR3 length equals 14 residues. The covered CDR3 bases are TGTGCCAGCAGCTGGGACAGGGTAAACACTGAA. It is translated as CASSWDRVNTE. The CDR3, in full, reads CASSWDRVNTEAFF. Full variable domain (remainder filled in from reference TRBV7-9 and TRBJ1-1): DTGVSQNPRHKITKRGQNVTFRCDPISEHNRLYWYRQTLGQGPEFLTYFQNEAQLEKSRLLSDRFSAERPKGSFSTLEIQRTEQGDSAMYLCASSWDRVNTEAFFGQGTRLTVV.

For this clone: The read halts 3 residues ahead of the CDR3 end, with the missing end drawn from the germline J gene. J is TRBJ1-2 and V is TRBV20-1, with 10 bases fitting TRBD1. Germline CDR1 is DFQATT and CDR2 is SNEGSKA (reference sequence). Trimming took 3 bases from V and 1 from J; bases not matched to a gene: 5. The CDR3 sequence is 15 residues long. Incomplete CDR3 DNA: TGCAGTGCTAGGAGGGACAGGGGAGATAACTATGGC. Amino acid sequence: CSARRDRGDNYG. From start to end, the CDR3 is CSARRDRGDNYGYTF.

Comments on this clone: Read coverage stops 3 residues before the CDR3 terminus; the germline J gene supplies the remainder. The V call is TRBV7-9, the J call TRBJ1-4; D perhaps matches TRBD1 (6 bases). From germline, CDR1 is SEHNR and CDR2 FQNEAQ (reference sequence). Trimming took off 5 bases at V and 6 bases at J, with 16 bases between the two ends. This CDR3 region has 15 residues. Here the CDR3 reads CASSPGDTRDEKLFF. The covered CDR3 bases are TGTGCCAGCAGCCCTGGGGACACCCGCGATGAAAAA.